These 21 T cell receptor beta chains came from one sample sequenced in a study of neoadjuvant anti-PD-1 for oral cavity cancer. Clones were read by immunoSEQ multiplex PCR, and TCRdb kept only the in-frame ones, dropping some. The data contain several thousand clones, over 65% of them seen just once; the ten biggest clones take up around 3.5%. Sequenced material: PBMCs, taken before nivolumab (anti-PD-1) treatment. The origin of the receptors is a person aged 35 to 85 with oral cavity squamous cell carcinoma.

The chain is built from TRBV19 and TRBJ1-5; no definite D call. Trimming took 4 bases from V and 0 from J, leaving 13 bases between them. Germline V gene sequence: CDR1 LNHDA, CDR2 SQIVND (reference sequence). This CDR3 is built from 16 residues. The CDR3 DNA follows: TGTGCCAGTAGTAAGAAGGCGGGTCGTAGCAATCAGCCCCAGCATTTT. Translated: CASSKKAGRSNQPQHF.

The rearrangement joins TRBV5-1 to TRBJ2-2; no clear D. CDR3 length equals 19 residues. Germline-derived CDR1 and CDR2 are SGHRS and YFSETQ. V was cut by 3 bases and J by 0 bases, with 21 bases left in between. CDR3 sequence (DNA): TGCGCCAGCAGCTCCGAGGACCATCCTCTTGACCCGAACACCGGGGAGCTGTTTTTT. Protein: CASSSEDHPLDPNTGELFF.

The chain links TRBV18 to TRBJ2-1, with a possible D match to TRBD2 (5 bases). This CDR3 has 13 residues. Germline loops: CDR1 KGHSH, CDR2 LQKENI. The germline V and J ends were trimmed by 3 bases and 4 bases, with 7 bases remaining between them. The CDR3 DNA reads TGTGCCAGCTCACCGGGAGAGTACAATGAGCAGTTCTTC. It is translated as CASSPGEYNEQFF.

This clone was detected a few times. The chain has TRBV6-6 and TRBJ1-2; a possible D gene is TRBD1 (6 bases). This CDR3 contains 12 residues. Between the trimmed V and J ends, which lost 7 bases and 3 bases, there was a span of 9 bases. Per germline, CDR1 MNHNY and CDR2 SVGAGI (reference sequence). The CDR3 coding sequence is TGTGCCAGCAATGGGGGCGACTATGGCTACACCTTC. Translation gives CASNGGDYGYTF.

The V call is TRBV13, the J call TRBJ2-4; perhaps TRBD1 as D (6 bases). CDR1 PRHDT and CDR2 FYEKMQ come from the germline V gene (reference sequence). The V end lost 5 bases, the J end lost 0 bases, and 14 bases lay between the germline ends. This CDR3 is built from 16 residues. CDR3 DNA sequence: TGTGCCAGCAGCCCGCCACAGGGATTAGCCAAAAACATTCAGTACTTC. Its translation: CASSPPQGLAKNIQYF.

The chain combines TRBV5-1 with TRBJ2-7; D possibly uses TRBD1 or TRBD2 (5 bases each). Trimming removed 3 bases at V and 2 bases at J, with 9 bases between. The CDR3 is 13 amino acids. Germline assignment: CDR1 SGHRS and CDR2 YFSETQ. CDR3 nucleotides: TGCGCCAGCAGCTACTCGGGGCCCTACGAGCAGTACTTC. Translating it yields CASSYSGPYEQYF. Variable domain in full (rest from reference TRBV5-1 and TRBJ2-7): KAGVTQTPRYLIKTRGQQVTLSCSPISGHRSVSWYQQTPGQGLQFLFEYFSETQRNKGNFPGRFSGRQFSNSRSEMNVSTLELGDSALYLCASSYSGPYEQYFGPGTRLTVT.

The chain has TRBV28 and TRBJ2-7; 7 bases align to TRBD2. The CDR3 spans 15 residues. V dropped 3 bases and J dropped 0; count of bases not matched to a gene: 5. Looked up from germline, CDR1 is MDHEN and CDR2 is SYDVKM. The CDR3, as DNA: TGTGCCAGCAGTTTTCCCGGGGGGTACTCCTACGAGCAGTACTTC. This sequence encodes CASSFPGGYSYEQYF.

This clone is a singleton in its sample. The rearrangement uses TRBV7-9 and TRBJ1-2, with TRBD1 matching over 7 bases. Trimming removed 3 bases from V and 8 bases from J; junction bases left unmatched: 9. The germline gives CDR1 SEHNR, CDR2 FQNEAQ (reference sequence). The CDR3 sequence is 14 residues long. The CDR3 DNA reads TGTGCCAGCAGCTTGGAGGAGGGGGCCGGAGGCTACACCTTC. Its protein is CASSLEEGAGGYTF.

The V call is TRBV7-7, the J call TRBJ2-5; D might be TRBD1 (5 bases). CDR1 is SSHAT, CDR2 FNYEAQ, per germline (reference sequence). This CDR3 has 15 amino acids. V was shortened by 5 bases and J by 1 base, with 14 bases between the two germline ends. The CDR3 sequence is CASSVSGFLQETQYF. CDR3 nucleotides: TGTGCCAGCAGCGTTTCAGGGTTCCTCCAAGAGACCCAGTACTTC.

This clone was detected once. V usage is TRBV5-1 and J usage is TRBJ2-2; no reliable D call. The V and J ends lost 3 bases and 2 bases respectively, with 8 bases between them. The CDR3 sequence is 14 residues long. Germline CDR1 reads SGHRS; CDR2 reads YFSETQ. CDR3 residues: CASSSTANTGELFF. As DNA, the CDR3 is TGCGCCAGCAGCTCAACAGCCAACACCGGGGAGCTGTTTTTT.

This clone was detected only once. The chain recombines TRBV10-3 with TRBJ2-3, with 8 bases lining up with TRBD1. The V gene's germline CDR1 is ENHRY and CDR2 SYGVKD. The V and J ends lost 4 bases and 3 bases, in that order; junction bases with no gene match: 6. The CDR3 contains 15 residues. The DNA of the CDR3 is TGTGCCATCAGTGGAGGACAGGGCGGGACAGATACGCAGTATTTT. Translated: CAISGGQGGTDTQYF.

The chain employs TRBV10-3 and TRBJ2-2; TRBD1 aligns across 8 bases. Germline trimming cut 7 bases from V and 2 bases from J; bases unmatched to any gene: 6. This CDR3 has 15 residues. From germline, CDR1 is ENHRY and CDR2 SYGVKD. CDR3 loop: CAITATGVNTGELFF. The CDR3 region has the DNA TGTGCCATCACCGCGACAGGGGTCAACACCGGGGAGCTGTTTTTT.

This clone has only one observation. V usage is TRBV9 and J usage is TRBJ2-5, with 12 bases lining up with TRBD2. Germline trimming cut 0 bases from V and 4 bases from J; bases unmatched to any gene: 7. The CDR3 sequence is 17 residues long. In germline, CDR1 is SGDLS, CDR2 YYNGEE. Written as DNA, the CDR3 is TGTGCCAGCAGCGTAGTGACTAGCGGGGGTCTGGGAGAGACCCAGTACTTC. It translates to CASSVVTSGGLGETQYF.

This chain links TRBV10-2 with TRBJ2-1, with D hard to call. The CDR3 is 15 amino acids. V lost 3 bases and J lost 9, with 18 bases in between. Germline V CDR1 and CDR2: WSHSY, SAAADI. CDR3 loop: CASSDSDFLQREQFF. For the CDR3, the DNA is TGCGCCAGCAGTGATTCGGATTTCCTCCAGCGTGAGCAGTTCTTC.

The chain joins TRBV28 to TRBJ1-1; D is unclear. Trimming took 5 bases from V and 5 from J, leaving 15 bases between them. CDR1 and CDR2 (germline): MDHEN, SYDVKM. The CDR3 is made up of 14 amino acids. For the CDR3, the DNA is TGTGCCAGCAGTGATCCTAGGGTATGGACTGAAGCTTTCTTT. It translates to CASSDPRVWTEAFF.

The V call is TRBV7-8, the J call TRBJ2-7, with D maybe TRBD1 (5 bases). Trimming stripped 0 bases from V and 3 bases from J, with 12 bases between. The CDR3 consists of 15 residues. Germline values: CDR1 SGHVS, CDR2 FQNEAQ. CDR3 amino acids: CASSLAGAKGYEQYF. Here the CDR3 DNA reads TGTGCCAGCAGCTTAGCAGGGGCAAAAGGCTACGAGCAGTACTTC.

V and J are TRBV4-2 and TRBJ2-3; no firm D call. Deletions cut 0 bases from V and 2 bases from J, with 9 bases between. This CDR3 comprises 15 residues. Germline V gives CDR1 LGHNA, CDR2 YNFKEQ. In nucleotides, the CDR3 is TGTGCCAGCAGCCAAGATTCCTATACCACAGATACGCAGTATTTT. As protein: CASSQDSYTTDTQYF.

A remark on this clone: One end of the junction fails to match germline, which may point to a read error. The V and J genes are TRBV5-6 and TRBJ1-5; D is unclear. The CDR3 contains 13 residues. Looked up from germline, CDR1 is SGHDT and CDR2 is YYEEEE. CDR3 region: CASSLAAAQLQHF. The CDR3 region has the DNA TGTGCCAGCAGCTTGGCCGCAGCTCAGCTCCAGCATTTT.

This rearrangement joins TRBV7-9 to TRBJ1-2; D is possibly TRBD1 (5 bases). CDR1 and CDR2 from the germline V gene are SEHNR and FQNEAQ (reference sequence). V dropped 7 bases and J dropped 6 bases, with 15 bases sitting between them. The CDR3 sequence is 13 residues long. CDR3 nucleotides: TGTGCCAGCATCCGGGCAGGGAACAATGGCTACACCTTC. Translation: CASIRAGNNGYTF.

The V call is TRBV7-6, the J call TRBJ2-7; D possibly corresponds to TRBD2 (5 bases). Between the trimmed V and J ends, which lost 4 bases and 3 bases, there was a span of 7 bases. The germline gives CDR1 SGHVS, CDR2 FNYEAQ. This CDR3 has 12 residues. The CDR3 region is CASSSGNYEQYF. CDR3 DNA: TGTGCCAGCAGCTCGGGAAACTACGAGCAGTACTTC.

This clone occurred a few times. J is TRBJ2-2 and V is TRBV7-2; 10 nucleotides align to TRBD1. Losses at the gene ends were 5 bases for V and 9 bases for J; bases not matched to a gene: 9. The CDR3 is made up of 15 amino acids. The germline gives CDR1 SGHTA, CDR2 FQGNSA. CDR3 region: CASSGPDRGSWELFF. The CDR3 DNA sequence: TGTGCCAGCAGCGGTCCGGACAGGGGGTCCTGGGAGCTGTTTTTT.